The text below deals with one T cell receptor beta chain. The table came from immunoSEQ multiplex PCR; TCRdb's copy has only in-frame clones and leaves some out. The sample records roughly 140,000 clones, over 90% being singletons. The source of the sample is a study of control samples from healthy donors and cancer patients. The ends were cut back, 6 bases at V and 4 bases at J, with 13 bases in the middle. CDR3 length: 13 amino acids. This TCR derives from a man aged 50 or older in good health. The V call is TRBV12-3 or TRBV12-4, the J call TRBJ2-7, with D unclear. The sequenced sample was blood. CDR3 sequence: CASSQQHKYEQYF. The CDR3, as DNA: TGTGCCAGCAGCCAACAGCACAAATACGAGCAGTACTTC.